The T cell receptor beta chain under discussion was sequenced for a study of cytotoxic CD8 clonotypes in ibrutinib-treated CLL. Trimming shortened V by 0 bases and J by 3 bases, and 12 bases separated the two germline ends. Germline lookup yields CDR1 LGHNA and CDR2 YSLEER. This CDR3 region has 16 residues. The repertoire was sequenced with immunoSEQ multiplex PCR; TCRdb's copy has only in-frame clones and lacks some. The top ten clones hold over 2% of a sample with about 130,000 clones, roughly 88% of them seen once. The chain employs TRBV4-3 and TRBJ2-4; D unresolved. Specimen: PBMCs, collected after 24 months of ibrutinib treatment. This TCR derives from a human donor with chronic lymphocytic leukemia. The CDR3 DNA reads as TGCGCCAGCAGCCAAGAAATCGGGTTCCGCAAAAACATTCAGTACTTC. As protein: CASSQEIGFRKNIQYF.